This T cell receptor (beta chain) was obtained from a study of blood T cell repertoires in COVID-19. Across the whole study: Samples came from the United States, Italy and Spain, spanning acute and convalescent COVID-19. Nucleic acid was either cDNA or gDNA, and it came from T cells, B-cell-depleted T cells, or PBMCs.

Germline assignment: CDR1 MNHEY and CDR2 SMNVEV (reference sequence). The CDR3 extends over 14 amino acids. The V segment lost 6 bases and the J segment 6 bases; nucleotides outside the gene matches: 7. Per the original methods: Amplification of reference gene primers was used by the study to estimate nucleated cell counts. Profiling relied on immunoSEQ multiplex PCR, and the TCRdb table lists in-frame clones only, not all of them. V, J and clone size reflect that table, while D and trimming were determined from the DNA. The table includes about 400,000 clones, around nine tenths detected once. V is TRBV27 and J is TRBJ1-5, with 8 nucleotides matching TRBD1. The TCR comes from a woman aged 25 to 39 with acute or convalescent COVID-19. Sequences were obtained from peripheral blood. The CDR3 region is CASRYQGAGQPQHF. The CDR3 nucleotides read TGTGCCAGCAGATATCAGGGGGCCGGTCAGCCCCAGCATTTT.